This T cell receptor beta chain comes out of a study of cytomegalovirus exposure and HLA in healthy donors. Some clones are missing from TCRdb's copy, which holds only in-frame ones; the method was immunoSEQ multiplex PCR. The repertoire holds some 230,000 clones, about nine tenths seen once, with approximately 1.1% in the top ten. Remarks on this clone: Other DNA sequences in this specimen translate into the identical CDR3.

The CDR3 loop spans 13 amino acids. Trimming cost V 4 bases and J 1 base, with 7 bases left between them. The germline gives CDR1 MNHEY, CDR2 SVGAGI. The chain employs TRBV6-5 and TRBJ1-1; D not resolved. Sequenced input: PBMCs. This clonotype was sampled from a woman between 18 and 29 years old in good health and CMV-seronegative. The CDR3 here is CASSSQANTEAFF. The CDR3 region has the DNA TGTGCCAGCAGTTCCCAGGCGAACACTGAAGCTTTCTTT.